These 22 T cell receptor beta chains originate from one sample sequenced in a study of T-cell reconstitution after alpha-beta-depleted transplantation in children listed by TCRdb under 2016. The library came from PCR. The sample was run on an Illumina HiSeq 2500. TCR libraries were prepared with molecular barcoding, using unique molecular identifiers to normalize TCRbeta repertoire quantification. The raw public reads went through TCRdb reprocessing: fastp at Q25, MiXCR clone calling, in-frame beta chains kept. Every distinct CDR3 protein forms one entry, paired with its most common genes and DNA. This sample holds about 340,000 distinct CDR3 sequences; 15% to 20% were observed only once. Around 38% of the sample comes from the top ten. The treatment or condition label for this specimen denotes: allogeneic hematopoietic cell transplantation with graft depleted of TCRalphabeta T cells and CD19 B cells.

This material consisted of PBMCs, mostly from graft donor cells, taken 360 days after TCRalphabeta/CD19-depleted stem cell transplant. These TCRs come from a male patient aged 2-10 years who had a stem cell transplant for acute lymphoblastic leukemia, so the T cells may come from the graft donor.

The chain combines TRBV9 with TRBJ2-7; TRBD2 is a possible D gene (6 bases). The CDR3 totals 14 residues. Trimming shortened V by 4 bases and J by 0 bases, and 11 bases separated the two germline ends. Germline V CDR1 and CDR2: SGDLS, YYNGEE. CDR3 in amino acids: CASSFGGLSYEQYF. The DNA of the CDR3 is TGTGCCAGCAGCTTCGGGGGACTCTCCTACGAGCAGTACTTC.

The CDR3 loop is CSARTVNTGELFF. CDR3 in DNA: TGCAGTGCCAGGACGGTGAACACCGGGGAGCTGTTTTTT. V usage is TRBV20-1 and J usage is TRBJ2-2; D uncertain. CDR3 length equals 13 residues. Germline V gives CDR1 DFQATT, CDR2 SNEGSKA (reference sequence). V lost 6 bases, J lost 1 base, and 9 bases lay in between.

This clonotype was observed many times. The chain couples TRBV11-2 to TRBJ1-4; D ambiguous. Germline V gene data show CDR1 as SGHAT and CDR2 as FQNNGV. The CDR3 has 16 amino acids. Trimming cost V 1 base and J 0 bases, with 9 bases left between them. The CDR3 protein is CASSLGVGSTNEKLFF. The DNA of the CDR3 is TGTGCCAGCAGCTTAGGAGTCGGATCAACTAATGAAAAACTGTTTTTT.

There are a few counts of this clonotype. The chain links TRBV7-8 to TRBJ2-7; either TRBD1 or TRBD2 may supply D (5 bases each). The CDR3 length is 14 residues. Germline CDR1 is SGHVS and CDR2 is FQNEAQ. Between the trimmed V and J ends, which lost 5 bases and 5 bases, there was a span of 16 bases. The DNA of the CDR3 is TGTGCCAGCAGCGTCGGGACGCCGCAGGACGAGCAGTACTTC. Residues: CASSVGTPQDEQYF.

The chain employs TRBV5-1 and TRBJ1-6, with D perhaps TRBD1 (6 bases). This CDR3 comprises 15 residues. Trimming took off 5 bases at V and 5 bases at J, with 14 bases between the two ends. Germline CDR1 is SGHRS and CDR2 is YFSETQ. The CDR3 is CASSQQGGDNSPLHF. CDR3 DNA sequence: TGCGCCAGCAGTCAACAGGGAGGGGATAATTCACCCCTCCACTTT.

The sample holds many counts of this clonotype. The chain links TRBV12-3 or TRBV12-4 to TRBJ2-1, with 16 bases that match TRBD2. This CDR3 region has 15 residues. Trimming took 6 bases from V and 8 from J; bases not matched to a gene: 4. The CDR3 loop is CASSLGTSGRDEQFF. The CDR3 DNA sequence: TGTGCCAGCAGCTTGGGGACTAGCGGGAGGGATGAGCAGTTCTTC.

The J gene is TRBJ2-3, the V gene TRBV3-1, with no clear D. CDR3 length: 17 amino acids. Trimming stripped 0 bases from V and 0 bases from J, with 13 bases between. CDR1 and CDR2 from the germline V gene are LGHDT and YNNKEL (reference sequence). The CDR3 DNA reads as TGTGCCAGCAGCCAAGATCCCCACGGTACTAGCACAGATACGCAGTATTTT. Translated, it gives CASSQDPHGTSTDTQYF.

This clonotype was seen at least ten times. This chain connects TRBV21-1 to TRBJ2-3. TRBV21-1 is a pseudogene segment. There are 12 residues in the CDR3. The CDR3 DNA sequence: TGTGCCAGCAGCAATACGGGGGATACGCAGTATTTT. Translated: CASSNTGDTQYF.

V is TRBV28 and J is TRBJ2-1, with 8 bases aligning to TRBD2. Germline CDR1 is MDHEN and CDR2 is SYDVKM. The CDR3 extends over 17 amino acids. V shed 6 bases, J shed 8 bases, and the junction held 18 bases outside the gene matches. CDR3 in DNA: TGTGCCAGCAGCATAATTTTAGCGGGACGGCTTTACGATGAGCAGTTCTTC. Its translation: CASSIILAGRLYDEQFF.

This clonotype was observed at least ten times. This chain links TRBV5-1 with TRBJ2-7; the D gene is possibly TRBD2 (5 bases). With 0 bases removed from V and 2 bases from J, the gap between germline ends came to 12 bases. The germline V gene has CDR1 SGHRS and CDR2 YFSETQ. The CDR3 is 15 amino acids. CDR3 in DNA: TGCGCCAGCAGCTTGGACCCGACTATAACCTACGAGCAGTACTTC. The encoded protein is CASSLDPTITYEQYF.

This clonotype was seen a handful of times. V and J are TRBV6-5 and TRBJ2-2, with D unresolved. Germline V gene sequence: CDR1 MNHEY, CDR2 SVGAGI. The length of the CDR3 is 14 residues. V was shortened by 4 bases and J by 5 bases, with 11 bases between the two germline ends. CDR3 amino acids: CASSSPTLTGELFF. Written as DNA, the CDR3 is TGTGCCAGCAGTTCGCCGACATTGACCGGGGAGCTGTTTTTT.

V is TRBV15 and J is TRBJ2-5; D unresolved. Germline loops: CDR1 LNHNV, CDR2 YYDKDF (reference sequence). The CDR3 totals 14 residues. V lost 3 bases and J 5 bases, leaving 13 bases between the germline ends. In DNA, the CDR3 is TGTGCCACCAGCAGCGGTACAGTCGTTGAGACCCAGTACTTC. Residues: CATSSGTVVETQYF.

In its sample, this clonotype was seen a few times. The chain combines TRBV20-1 with TRBJ2-3; TRBD2 aligns across 11 bases. Losses at the gene ends were 0 bases for V and 4 bases for J; bases not matched to a gene: 9. Germline CDR1 and CDR2: DFQATT and SNEGSKA (reference sequence). This CDR3 region has 17 residues. The CDR3 nucleotides read TGCAGTGCTAGAGATCTGCTAGCGGGAGGTCCCCCAGATACGCAGTATTTT. Protein sequence: CSARDLLAGGPPDTQYF.

The sample holds many counts of this clonotype. The genes are TRBV5-1 and TRBJ2-4; a possible D gene is TRBD2 (5 bases). Germline V CDR1 and CDR2: SGHRS, YFSETQ. The CDR3 totals 14 residues. Trimming took off 4 bases at V and 0 bases at J, with 8 bases between the two ends. The CDR3 DNA sequence: TGCGCCAGCAGCACCAGCGGAGCCAAAAACATTCAGTACTTC. This gives the protein CASSTSGAKNIQYF.

V gene TRBV9 combines with J gene TRBJ2-4; tentative D call: TRBD1 (5 bases). V lost 3 bases, J lost 5 bases, and 27 bases lay in between. This CDR3 has 19 amino acids. CDR1 is SGDLS, CDR2 YYNGEE, per germline. CDR3 protein: CASSAEAGWPISSENIQYF. DNA of the CDR3: TGTGCCAGCAGCGCTGAGGCAGGGTGGCCTATATCGTCGGAAAACATTCAGTACTTC.

This clonotype turned up a few times. V usage is TRBV4-3 and J usage is TRBJ2-7; 12 positions agree with TRBD2. The V segment lost 1 base and the J segment 3 bases; nucleotides outside the gene matches: 1. The germline gives CDR1 LGHNA, CDR2 YSLEER. This CDR3 comprises 15 residues. CDR3 sequence (DNA): TGCGCCAGCAGCCAAGGGACTAGCGGGGACTACGAGCAGTACTTC. Residues: CASSQGTSGDYEQYF.

This clonotype was observed a handful of times. V usage is TRBV12-3 or TRBV12-4 and J usage is TRBJ2-7; 13 nucleotides align to TRBD2. V trimming: 5 bases; J trimming: 6 bases; junction bases outside the gene matches: 7. This CDR3 contains 15 residues. Here the CDR3 DNA reads TGTGCCAGCAGTCTAAGGACTAGCGGGAGTGGCGAGCAGTACTTC. Protein sequence: CASSLRTSGSGEQYF.

The chain joins TRBV12-3 or TRBV12-4 to TRBJ2-2; 8 positions agree with TRBD2. CDR3 size: 18 residues. J gave up 2 bases and V 1 base, and 9 bases lay outside the gene matches. The CDR3 DNA follows: TGTGCCAGCAGTTTAGTTATTATTACTAGCGGAAACACCGGGGAGCTGTTTTTT. It translates to CASSLVIITSGNTGELFF.

The chain carries TRBV20-1 and TRBJ2-1; 10 bases map to TRBD2. Trimming took 5 bases from V and 1 from J; bases not matched to a gene: 8. This CDR3 has 16 residues. Germline CDR1 and CDR2: DFQATT and SNEGSKA (reference sequence). The CDR3 bases are TGCAGTGCTGGGACGACTAGCGGGTTTTCCTACAATGAGCAGTTCTTC. It specifies CSAGTTSGFSYNEQFF.

The chain carries TRBV9 and TRBJ2-5, with D perhaps matching TRBD2 (5 bases). V lost 0 bases and J lost 5, with 14 bases in between. Germline assignment: CDR1 SGDLS and CDR2 YYNGEE. The CDR3 contains 15 residues. The CDR3 nucleotides read TGTGCCAGCAGCGTAGGGCGGGCACGGTCGGAGACCCAGTACTTC. This codes for CASSVGRARSETQYF.

This clonotype has a handful of counts. The V and J genes are TRBV12-3 or TRBV12-4 and TRBJ1-3; TRBD1 might be the D (6 bases). CDR3 length: 15 amino acids. Trimming took 5 bases from V and 4 from J, leaving 15 bases between them. The CDR3 spells CASSNTGSVGNTIYF. The CDR3 DNA sequence: TGTGCCAGCAGTAACACAGGGTCGGTCGGAAACACCATATATTTT.

This clonotype was counted between two and nine times. V and J are TRBV12-3 or TRBV12-4 and TRBJ1-6, with unresolved D. The CDR3 is made up of 17 amino acids. V was trimmed by 1 base and J by 6 bases, leaving 16 bases between them. In DNA form, the CDR3 reads TGTGCCAGCAGTTTAGTCTTCGGAGACTTTCCTAATTCACCCCTCCACTTT. Encoded protein: CASSLVFGDFPNSPLHF.